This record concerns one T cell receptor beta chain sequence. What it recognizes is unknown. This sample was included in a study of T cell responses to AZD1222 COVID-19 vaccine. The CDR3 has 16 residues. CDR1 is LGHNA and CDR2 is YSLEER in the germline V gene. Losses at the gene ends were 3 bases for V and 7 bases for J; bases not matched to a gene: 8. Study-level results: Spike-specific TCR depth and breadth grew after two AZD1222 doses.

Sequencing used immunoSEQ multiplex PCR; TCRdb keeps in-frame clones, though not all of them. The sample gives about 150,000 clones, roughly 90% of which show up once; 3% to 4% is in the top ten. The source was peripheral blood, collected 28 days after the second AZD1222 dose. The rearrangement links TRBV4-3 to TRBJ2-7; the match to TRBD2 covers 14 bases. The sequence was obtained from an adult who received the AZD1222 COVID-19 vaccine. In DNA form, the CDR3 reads TGCGCCAGCAGCCATCGACTAGCGGGAGGGTTTCGGGAGCAGTACTTC. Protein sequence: CASSHRLAGGFREQYF.